This T cell receptor (beta chain) was captured by sequencing in a study of T cell clonality in common variable immunodeficiency. Study-wide points: Repertoire-complication correlations in CVID were limited by patient heterogeneity.

This clone was seen at least ten times. Its antigen is currently unknown. The read finishes 3 residues shy of the CDR3 end, and the germline J gene is used to complete it. CDR1 SNHLY and CDR2 FYNNEI come from the germline V gene. Trimming shortened V by 9 bases and J by 2 bases, and 9 bases separated the two germline ends. The CDR3 spans 12 residues. Caucasian heritage predominated among both patients and controls. CVID and control samples used equivalent genomic DNA input. Here immunoSEQ multiplex PCR was the method, and the copy in TCRdb shows in-frame clones only, minus some. The sample was found to contain about 39,000 clones, and every one recurs.

This chain uses TRBV2 with TRBJ2-3; D is ambiguous. The source is a person aged 18 to 75 in good health. Sequencing was carried out using peripheral blood mononuclear cells. CDR3 DNA (partial): TGTGCCAGTTCTTTTTACACAGATACG. Translation gives CASSFYTDT. The full CDR3 protein reads CASSFYTDTQYF.